This T cell receptor beta chain was sequenced during a study of identical twins' blood T cells. Whole-study findings and limits: Shared CDR3 clonotype counts tracked mainly the product of cloneset sizes.

V gave up 0 bases and J gave up 9 bases, with 5 bases separating them. CDR1 SGHAT and CDR2 FQNNGV come from the germline V gene. CDR3 length: 11 amino acids. Sample barcodes were added at both library ends during cDNA synthesis. TCRdb itself ran the 5' RACE reads through MiXCR, one entry per CDR3 protein. This table holds around 380,000 distinct CDR3 sequences, more than 25% found once. This clonotype was detected a few times. Its target is not known. Reared together, all three twin pairs probably met the same infectious agents and vaccines. This receptor was taken from a woman aged 18 to 55 in good health. The sequenced sample was PBMCs. The chain combines TRBV11-2 with TRBJ2-5; no reliable D call. CDR3 loop: CASSLDRAQYF. CDR3 nucleotide sequence: TGTGCCAGCAGCTTAGATCGAGCCCAGTACTTC. Supplemented by reference TRBV11-2 and TRBJ2-5, the full variable domain reads EAGVAQSPRYKIIEKRQSVAFWCNPISGHATLYWYQQILGQGPKLLIQFQNNGVVDDSQLPKDRFSAERLKGVDSTLKIQPAKLEDSAVYLCASSLDRAQYFGPGTRLLVL.